One sample yielded the 23 T cell receptor beta chains listed below, sequenced in a study of response to subunit inactivated influenza vaccine. In TCRdb, the RT-PCR reads were re-called with MiXCR into one record per CDR3 protein. Among roughly 790,000 distinct CDR3 sequences, roughly 20% were seen once, and the ten largest hold roughly a tenth. The sequencing here drew on PBMCs from blood, taken roughly 5 days after vaccination. Source of these receptors: a man aged 45-65 years who received an inactivated influenza vaccine.

The V call is TRBV12-3 or TRBV12-4, the J call TRBJ2-3, with 7 nucleotides matching TRBD2. CDR3 length: 15 amino acids. With V trimmed by 5 bases and J by 5 bases, 10 bases remained unmatched. The CDR3 sequence is CASSLERGGGDTQYF. CDR3 in DNA: TGTGCCAGCAGTCTCGAGCGGGGAGGTGGAGATACGCAGTATTTT.

This clonotype appeared many times. The CDR3 protein is CSVATGLEQYF. As DNA, the CDR3 is TGCAGCGTGGCGACAGGGCTCGAGCAGTACTTC. V is TRBV29-1 and J is TRBJ2-7; 7 bases line up with TRBD1. V was clipped by 6 bases and J by 6 bases; unmatched bases: 5. The CDR3 runs to 11 residues. The germline CDR1 and CDR2 sequences are SQVTM and ANQGSEA.

In this sample, this clonotype turned up a few times. At one boundary the junction diverges from the germline segment, which might be a read error. The chain uses TRBV10-3 and TRBJ2-1; 9 positions agree with TRBD1. The CDR3 contains 16 residues. Germline V lookup: CDR1 ENHRY, CDR2 SYGVKD. The CDR3 is CGAGQGILRGYNEQFF. CDR3 coding DNA: TGCGGAGCGGGACAGGGAATTTTGCGGGGTTACAATGAGCAGTTCTTC.

In the case of this clonotype: Just one base apart from a much larger clone, this may be a read error. This chain links TRBV6-5 with TRBJ2-2, with a weak D call TRBD2 (5 bases). The V end was cut by 7 bases, the J end by 6 bases, with 6 bases between. CDR1 MNHEY and CDR2 SVGAGI come from the germline V gene. This CDR3 has 11 residues. The CDR3, as DNA: TGTGCCAGCATGCGGGCCGGGGAGCTGTTTTTT. It codes for CASMRAGELFF.

This clonotype has ten or more counts. This chain joins TRBV29-1 and TRBJ1-1, with no clear D. Germline loops: CDR1 SQVTM, CDR2 ANQGSEA. Deletions cut 1 base from V and 1 base from J, with 7 bases between. The CDR3 is made up of 13 amino acids. The CDR3 region has the DNA TGCAGCGTTGAAGGGCGGGCGAACACTGAAGCTTTCTTT. Residues: CSVEGRANTEAFF. Full variable domain (outside the CDR3, taken from reference TRBV29-1 and TRBJ1-1): SAVISQKPSRDICQRGTSLTIQCQVDSQVTMMFWYRQQPGQSLTLIATANQGSEATYESGFVIDKFPISRPNLTFSTLTVSNMSPEDSSIYLCSVEGRANTEAFFGQGTRLTVV.

The CDR3 sequence: CASSGQSDQPQHF. The CDR3 DNA reads TGTGCCAGCAGTGGACAGTCCGATCAGCCCCAGCATTTT. The V and J genes are TRBV2 and TRBJ1-5; TRBD1 is a possible D gene (5 bases). V lost 4 bases, J lost 5 bases, and 9 bases lay in between. Germline CDR1 and CDR2: SNHLY and FYNNEI. The CDR3 totals 13 residues. The full variable domain, with the rest looked up from reference TRBV2 and TRBJ1-5, is EPEVTQTPSHQVTQMGQEVILRCVPISNHLYFYWYRQILGQKVEFLVSFYNNEISEKSEIFDDQFSVERPDGSNFTLKIRSTKLEDSAMYFCASSGQSDQPQHFGDGTRLSIL.

The chain has TRBV4-1 and TRBJ2-1, with D hard to call. The germline V and J ends were trimmed by 3 bases and 7 bases, with 10 bases remaining between them. Germline V lookup: CDR1 MGHRA, CDR2 YSYEKL. This CDR3 contains 13 residues. The CDR3 coding sequence is TGCGCCAGCAGCCAGAAGACCCAGAATGAGCAGTTCTTC. Translation: CASSQKTQNEQFF.

The V call is TRBV28, the J call TRBJ2-7; D perhaps matches TRBD1 (5 bases). The CDR3 sequence is 14 residues long. The V gene lost 1 base and the J gene lost 5 bases, with 12 bases spanning the gap. Germline assignment: CDR1 MDHEN and CDR2 SYDVKM. CDR3 bases: TGTGCCAGCAGTTTATTGGCAGGGTCCCACGAGCAGTACTTC. Protein product: CASSLLAGSHEQYF.

The chain recombines TRBV5-6 with TRBJ2-1, with D hard to call. The CDR3 is 15 residues long. V was cut by 4 bases and J by 2 bases, with 13 bases left in between. Germline CDR1 and CDR2: SGHDT and YYEEEE. CDR3 sequence (DNA): TGTGCCAGCAGCCTGATGGCAACCCCCTACAATGAGCAGTTCTTC. This translates into CASSLMATPYNEQFF. The variable domain in full, with the rest retrieved from reference TRBV5-6 and TRBJ2-1, is DAGVTQSPTHLIKTRGQQVTLRCSPKSGHDTVSWYQQALGQGPQFIFQYYEEEERQRGNFPDRFSGHQFPNYSSELNVNALLLGDSALYLCASSLMATPYNEQFFGPGTRLTVL.

The sample holds many counts of this clonotype. CDR3 DNA sequence: TGTGCCAGCAGTTTGTCAACCGGGTTATCATTTGAGACCCAGTACTTC. The encoded protein is CASSLSTGLSFETQYF. The chain couples TRBV6-5 to TRBJ2-5, with D unclear. Germline assignment: CDR1 MNHEY and CDR2 SVGAGI. The CDR3 length is 16 residues. The V and J ends lost 4 bases and 5 bases respectively, with 20 bases between them.

This clonotype was detected only a few times. As DNA, the CDR3 is TGTGCCAGCAGTTTAAGGACGGCAGGGCGGCCATACAATGAGCAGTTCTTC. This gives the protein CASSLRTAGRPYNEQFF. The chain joins TRBV27 to TRBJ2-1; D perhaps matches TRBD1 (5 bases). Looked up from germline, CDR1 is MNHEY and CDR2 is SMNVEV (reference sequence). The CDR3 runs to 17 residues. V was clipped by 2 bases and J by 4 bases, with 18 bases between them.

The chain carries TRBV3-1 and TRBJ1-2; D is undetermined. CDR3 length: 13 residues. In germline, CDR1 is LGHDT, CDR2 YNNKEL (reference sequence). The germline V and J ends were trimmed by 5 bases and 4 bases, with 11 bases remaining between them. The DNA of the CDR3 is TGTGCCAGCAGCGGAGACACGAGCTATGGCTACACCTTC. It encodes CASSGDTSYGYTF.

This clonotype has just a few counts. The chain combines TRBV20-1 with TRBJ2-1, with 8 bases matching TRBD2. This CDR3 has 14 residues. Trimming removed 3 bases from V and 6 bases from J; junction bases left unmatched: 7. Germline V gene lookup returns CDR1 DFQATT and CDR2 SNEGSKA (reference sequence). In DNA form, the CDR3 reads TGCAGTGCTAGGGGGCTAGCGGGTCTCAATGAGCAGTTCTTC. Translation: CSARGLAGLNEQFF.

The sample holds a few counts of this clonotype. The chain employs TRBV12-3 or TRBV12-4 and TRBJ1-4; TRBD1 matches at 7 bases. The CDR3 runs 15 residues. Trimming cost V 5 bases and J 8 bases; bases outside gene matches: 11. CDR3 protein: CASSAQTGVREKLFF. The DNA for the CDR3 is TGTGCCAGCAGTGCACAAACAGGGGTGAGGGAAAAACTGTTTTTT.

The chain combines TRBV6-2 or TRBV6-3 with TRBJ2-5; a weak D match, TRBD1 (7 bases). This CDR3 spans 16 amino acids. The germline V gene encodes CDR1 MNHEY and CDR2 SVGEGT. The V end lost 4 bases, the J end lost 5 bases, and 20 bases lay between the germline ends. The CDR3 bases are TGTGCCAGCAGTTTCTCCGCGGGACAGCTGGGGGAGACCCAGTACTTC. Amino acid sequence: CASSFSAGQLGETQYF.

This rearrangement joins TRBV29-1 to TRBJ2-4; no clear D gene. This CDR3 has 15 residues. Deletions cut 2 bases from V and 6 bases from J, with 17 bases between. The V gene's germline CDR1 is SQVTM and CDR2 ANQGSEA. The CDR3 DNA follows: TGCAGCGTTGAAATCCTCCAGGTCTCAGGAAACATTCAGTACTTC. This codes for CSVEILQVSGNIQYF.

Ten or more counts support this clonotype. The chain carries TRBV10-3 and TRBJ1-1; a weak D match, TRBD1 (5 bases). The CDR3 totals 17 residues. Germline V CDR1 and CDR2: ENHRY, SYGVKD. Trimming stripped 5 bases from V and 1 base from J, with 20 bases between. CDR3 sequence (DNA): TGTGCCATCAGTATCCACCCGGGGCCAGAAGCGAACACTGAAGCTTTCTTT. The encoded protein is CAISIHPGPEANTEAFF.

This clonotype was counted between two and nine times. This sequence joins TRBV6-5 and TRBJ2-1; D is possibly TRBD2 (5 bases). The CDR3 extends over 16 amino acids. The germline V and J ends were trimmed by 2 bases and 4 bases, with 15 bases remaining between them. The germline CDR1 and CDR2 sequences are MNHEY and SVGAGI. CDR3 nucleotides: TGTGCCAGCAGTTACAGCGGTAACGTTGCTTACAATGAGCAGTTCTTC. This translates into CASSYSGNVAYNEQFF.

The rearrangement uses TRBV20-1 and TRBJ2-3; TRBD1 aligns across 11 bases. The V segment lost 8 bases and the J segment 3 bases; nucleotides outside the gene matches: 4. Germline V gene lookup returns CDR1 DFQATT and CDR2 SNEGSKA (reference sequence). There are 13 residues in the CDR3. This CDR3 reads CSTGTGGTDTQYF. The CDR3 region has the DNA TGCAGTACCGGGACAGGGGGGACAGATACGCAGTATTTT.

Many counts were recorded for this clonotype. The CDR3 sequence is CASSALAGALYNEQFF. The CDR3 coding sequence is TGTGCCAGCAGCGCCTTAGCGGGAGCCCTCTACAATGAGCAGTTCTTC. This rearrangement joins TRBV9 to TRBJ2-1; 9 nucleotides agree with TRBD2. The CDR3 sequence is 16 residues long. Germline trimming cut 3 bases from V and 3 bases from J; bases unmatched to any gene: 7. Germline CDR1 and CDR2: SGDLS and YYNGEE.

A few counts support this clonotype. The V call is TRBV12-3 or TRBV12-4, the J call TRBJ1-5; D gene unclear. Trimming removed 0 bases from V and 1 base from J, with 7 bases in between. This CDR3 has 15 amino acids. CDR3 bases: TGTGCCAGCAGTTTAGCGCTCGCCAGCAATCAGCCCCAGCATTTT. Its translation: CASSLALASNQPQHF.

This clonotype was picked up a small number of times. This chain links TRBV7-2 with TRBJ2-7, with D tentatively TRBD1 (5 bases). V lost 6 bases, J lost 2 bases, and 8 bases lay in between. The germline gives CDR1 SGHTA, CDR2 FQGNSA. CDR3 length: 12 residues. The CDR3 DNA reads TGTGCCAGCAGACAGGACCCCTACGAGCAGTACTTC. Translation gives CASRQDPYEQYF.

Only a few counts were recorded for this clonotype. The CDR3 is CASSKGVRSSYNEQFF. The CDR3 DNA reads as TGTGCCAGCAGCAAAGGGGTCAGGAGCTCCTACAATGAGCAGTTCTTC. V is TRBV9 and J is TRBJ2-1; a possible D gene is TRBD1 (5 bases). Trimming took 4 bases from V and 0 from J, leaving 14 bases between them. This CDR3 has 16 amino acids. CDR1 and CDR2 from the germline V gene are SGDLS and YYNGEE. Filled out from reference TRBV9 and TRBJ2-1, the complete variable domain reads DSGVTQTPKHLITATGQRVTLRCSPRSGDLSVYWYQQSLDQGLQFLIQYYNGEERAKGNILERFSAQQFPDLHSELNLSSLELGDSALYFCASSKGVRSSYNEQFFGPGTRLTVL.